This TCR beta chain was recorded in a study of monozygotic twins with cystic fibrosis. Study in general: Around 3 micrograms of fragmented DNA underwent 15 PCR cycles for library preparation.

Germline V gene sequence: CDR1 SGHTA, CDR2 FQGNSA. The CDR3 totals 15 residues. Trimming at V came to 4 bases and at J to 4 bases, leaving 6 bases not matched to a gene. Assay used: immunoSEQ multiplex PCR; TCRdb lists only in-frame clones, some missing. The sample shows over 15,000 clones, approximately 96% of them seen only once. Whole-study results and caveats: Nucleotide-identical clonotype sharing was significantly higher within monozygotic CF twin pairs than between unrelated CF individuals. J usage was most co-twin-similar in 8 of 16 pairs, V in 13. Median Simpson clonality of 0.0095 suggested naive T cells predominated.

On this clone itself: Its specificity is unknown.

The V call is TRBV7-2, the J call TRBJ1-2; 10 bases line up with TRBD1. The TCR originated in a woman aged 25 to 45 with cystic fibrosis. The specimen sequenced was blood. The CDR3 nucleotides read TGTGCCAGCAGCTCCTGGGACAGGGGATCCTATGGCTACACCTTC. It encodes CASSSWDRGSYGYTF.